The 25 T cell receptor beta chains listed next were all sequenced from one sample in a study of CD8 T cells in Susac syndrome. The RNA, about 0.45 to 1 ug, was put through reverse transcription using random hexamers. TCRdb independently ran MiXCR on the immunoSEQ multiplex PCR reads; one entry per CDR3 protein. Of under 550,000 distinct CDR3 sequences in the sample, 85% to 90% were seen once. Sequenced: CD8+ T cells from PBMCs. Every receptor here comes from a human donor with multiple sclerosis.

The chain recombines TRBV30 with TRBJ1-1; D is unresolved. The V end was cut by 0 bases, the J end by 4 bases, with 9 bases between. Germline lookup yields CDR1 GTSNPN and CDR2 SVGIG (reference sequence). The CDR3 covers 13 residues. The CDR3 nucleotides are TGTGCCTGGAGTGTAGCAGTCTCCACTGAAGCTTTCTTT. Its protein is CAWSVAVSTEAFF.

The chain uses TRBV30 and TRBJ2-2; unclear D gene. The CDR3 loop spans 13 amino acids. CDR1 GTSNPN and CDR2 SVGIG come from the germline V gene (reference sequence). V lost 4 bases to trimming and J lost 6 bases, with 12 bases between them. Here the CDR3 reads CAWIRLGPGELFF. CDR3 coding DNA: TGTGCCTGGATCCGGCTGGGTCCCGGGGAGCTGTTTTTT.

This clonotype showed up just once. This chain joins TRBV5-1 and TRBJ1-1; D is perhaps TRBD1 (5 bases). The germline V gene has CDR1 SGHRS and CDR2 YFSETQ. The V end was cut by 4 bases, the J end by 3 bases, with 19 bases between. This CDR3 has 16 amino acids. CDR3 residues: CASSPLSGALDTEAFF. CDR3 in DNA: TGCGCCAGCAGCCCCCTGAGCGGGGCTCTGGACACTGAAGCTTTCTTT.

This clonotype was recorded once. J is TRBJ2-7 and V is TRBV3-1; D gene uncertain. V was pared by 2 bases and J by 1 base, with 21 bases between. The CDR3 loop spans 18 amino acids. Germline CDR1 reads LGHDT; CDR2 reads YNNKEL (reference sequence). The CDR3 region has the DNA TGTGCCAGCAGCCAATCTGGGTTTGGAGAATACTATTCCTACGAGCAGTACTTC. Amino acid sequence: CASSQSGFGEYYSYEQYF.

The rearrangement uses TRBV7-9 and TRBJ2-1; 13 nucleotides line up with TRBD2. CDR1 is SEHNR and CDR2 is FQNEAQ in the germline V gene (reference sequence). CDR3 length: 16 residues. V lost 5 bases to trimming and J lost 7 bases; unmatched junction nucleotides: 8. As DNA, the CDR3 is TGTGCCAGCAGCCCGACTAGCGGGGGGCGACGGAATGAGCAGTTCTTC. Residues: CASSPTSGGRRNEQFF.

This clonotype was observed a few times. The rearrangement uses TRBV6-1 and TRBJ2-5; D call uncertain. The germline CDR1 and CDR2 sequences are MNHNS and SASEGT. The CDR3 has 12 amino acids. The V gene lost 6 bases and the J gene lost 7 bases, with 12 bases spanning the gap. CDR3 in DNA: TGTGCCAGCAGCGTGGAACCCCCGACCCAGTACTTC. This encodes CASSVEPPTQYF.

Only a few counts were recorded for this clonotype. The J gene is TRBJ2-7, the V gene TRBV12-3 or TRBV12-4; 9 bases are a match to TRBD1. CDR3 length equals 14 residues. V trimming: 3 bases; J trimming: 7 bases; junction bases outside the gene matches: 7. CDR3 sequence: CASSLPGQGNEQYF. The CDR3 DNA follows: TGTGCCAGCAGTTTGCCGGGACAGGGAAATGAGCAGTACTTC.

The rearrangement joins TRBV27 to TRBJ1-3; possible D gene TRBD1, 5 bases. The CDR3 runs 15 residues. In germline, CDR1 is MNHEY, CDR2 SMNVEV (reference sequence). Trimming pared 6 bases from V and 0 bases from J, leaving 12 bases between. Written as DNA, the CDR3 is TGTGCCAGCAGGCCCACAGGAAGCTCTGGAAACACCATATATTTT. It codes for CASRPTGSSGNTIYF.

This chain links TRBV14 with TRBJ1-1, with 7 bases that match TRBD1. The germline V gene encodes CDR1 SGHDN and CDR2 FVKESK. With V trimmed by 0 bases and J by 1 base, 14 bases remained unmatched. The CDR3 is 19 amino acids. The CDR3 is CASSQDQFLGGDRNTEAFF. DNA of the CDR3: TGTGCCAGCAGCCAAGATCAATTTTTAGGGGGCGACAGGAACACTGAAGCTTTCTTT.

This clonotype was recorded only once. V and J are TRBV5-8 and TRBJ2-7; 8 bases align to TRBD2. J lost 5 bases, V lost 4 bases, and 5 bases had no gene match. This CDR3 has 13 residues. Germline V gene lookup returns CDR1 SGHTS and CDR2 YDEGEE. The CDR3 DNA follows: TGTGCCAGCAGCCACCTGACTAGCGACGAGCAGTACTTC. Encoded protein: CASSHLTSDEQYF.

The chain carries TRBV5-1 and TRBJ1-1; no clear D. The CDR3 is 14 amino acids. Per the germline V gene, CDR1 is SGHRS and CDR2 is YFSETQ. V was pared by 4 bases and J by 0 bases, with 10 bases between. CDR3 sequence (DNA): TGCGCCAGCAGCACCCTAGAGGTGAACACTGAAGCTTTCTTT. Translating gives CASSTLEVNTEAFF. Full variable domain (outside the CDR3, taken from reference TRBV5-1 and TRBJ1-1): KAGVTQTPRYLIKTRGQQVTLSCSPISGHRSVSWYQQTPGQGLQFLFEYFSETQRNKGNFPGRFSGRQFSNSRSEMNVSTLELGDSALYLCASSTLEVNTEAFFGQGTRLTVV.

This rearrangement joins TRBV20-1 to TRBJ2-7, with D perhaps TRBD1 (6 bases). The V end was cut by 3 bases, the J end by 4 bases, with 13 bases between. CDR1 and CDR2 (germline): DFQATT, SNEGSKA (reference sequence). CDR3 length: 13 residues. CDR3 loop: CSARPQGRYEQYF. The CDR3, as DNA: TGCAGTGCTAGGCCACAGGGAAGATACGAGCAGTACTTC.

The genes are TRBV14 and TRBJ2-5, with D perhaps matching TRBD2 (5 bases). V was shortened by 1 base and J by 5 bases, with 23 bases between the two germline ends. CDR1 and CDR2 (germline): SGHDN, FVKESK. This CDR3 spans 18 amino acids. CDR3 protein: CASSQGPLAILSEETQYF. DNA for the CDR3: TGTGCCAGCAGCCAAGGGCCCCTAGCCATCCTTTCGGAGGAGACCCAGTACTTC.

The J gene is TRBJ2-7, the V gene TRBV2; 10 positions agree with TRBD2. V dropped 4 bases and J dropped 2; count of bases not matched to a gene: 5. The CDR3 has 15 amino acids. In germline, CDR1 is SNHLY, CDR2 FYNNEI. Here the CDR3 reads CASSVTSGLAYEQYF. The DNA of the CDR3 is TGTGCCAGCAGTGTGACTAGCGGGTTAGCCTACGAGCAGTACTTC. Together with reference TRBV2 and TRBJ2-7, the CDR3 gives the full variable domain: EPEVTQTPSHQVTQMGQEVILRCVPISNHLYFYWYRQILGQKVEFLVSFYNNEISEKSEIFDDQFSVERPDGSNFTLKIRSTKLEDSAMYFCASSVTSGLAYEQYFGPGTRLTVT.

The J gene is TRBJ1-2, the V gene TRBV12-3 or TRBV12-4, with TRBD1 identical over 8 bases. This CDR3 region has 15 residues. V gave up 4 bases and J gave up 4 bases; unmatched junction bases: 8. CDR3 DNA: TGTGCCAGCAGTTCACCCGACAGGGGCGTCTATGGCTACACCTTC. Translation gives CASSSPDRGVYGYTF.

V gene TRBV11-2 combines with J gene TRBJ1-5; D uncertain. Per the germline V gene, CDR1 is SGHAT and CDR2 is FQNNGV. Trimming cost V 3 bases and J 4 bases, with 28 bases left between them. This CDR3 contains 20 residues. DNA of the CDR3: TGTGCCAGCAGCTTCGATAAAACCTGGACCGGCACCAGAGGGAATCAGCCCCAGCATTTT. Translated, it gives CASSFDKTWTGTRGNQPQHF.

The CDR3 nucleotides read TGTGCCAGCACCCCTGATACTTCCGCGGTGGGCTACACCTTC. Its translation: CASTPDTSAVGYTF. This chain uses TRBV28 with TRBJ1-2; D remains unclear. Trimming cost V 7 bases and J 8 bases, with 20 bases left between them. The CDR3 sequence is 14 residues long. The germline V gene encodes CDR1 MDHEN and CDR2 SYDVKM.

The rearrangement links TRBV4-1 to TRBJ2-5, with 9 bases identical to TRBD1. Germline V gene sequence: CDR1 MGHRA, CDR2 YSYEKL. J gave up 5 bases and V 1 base, and 5 bases lay outside the gene matches. CDR3 length: 15 residues. The CDR3 bases are TGCGCCAGCAGCCAAGCTACAGGGGGCGGGGAGACCCAGTACTTC. It is translated as CASSQATGGGETQYF.

V and J are TRBV2 and TRBJ2-2; 9 nucleotides line up with TRBD1. CDR3 length: 15 residues. Losses at the gene ends were 6 bases for V and 4 bases for J; bases not matched to a gene: 6. Germline CDR1 is SNHLY and CDR2 is FYNNEI. The CDR3 protein is CASSTGGRGTGELFF. CDR3 in DNA: TGTGCCAGCAGCACAGGGGGCCGAGGCACCGGGGAGCTGTTTTTT.

J is TRBJ2-7 and V is TRBV20-1; D remains unclear. This CDR3 has 13 amino acids. V was cut by 3 bases and J by 3 bases, with 12 bases left in between. CDR1 is DFQATT and CDR2 is SNEGSKA in the germline V gene (reference sequence). CDR3 loop: CSASPTRYYEQYF. CDR3 in DNA: TGCAGTGCTAGCCCAACGCGGTACTACGAGCAGTACTTC.

The chain uses TRBV4-2 and TRBJ1-2, with 10 nucleotides matching TRBD1. The CDR3 length is 18 residues. CDR1 is LGHNA and CDR2 is YNFKEQ in the germline V gene. The trim removed 1 base at V and 3 bases at J, leaving 11 bases unmatched. The DNA for the CDR3 is TGTGCCAGCAGCCAAGTCGGGACAGGGGTCGGTTTTGACTATGGCTACACCTTC. Translation: CASSQVGTGVGFDYGYTF.

The table lists this clonotype with a few counts. This chain links TRBV7-8 with TRBJ1-5; 10 bases map to TRBD1. The germline V gene encodes CDR1 SGHVS and CDR2 FQNEAQ. V shed 5 bases, J shed 6 bases, and the junction held 10 bases outside the gene matches. The CDR3 loop spans 16 amino acids. CDR3 nucleotide sequence: TGTGCCAGCAGCGCCTTGGACAGGGGGTTTCTTCAGCCCCAGCATTTT. The encoded protein is CASSALDRGFLQPQHF.

The chain uses TRBV15 and TRBJ2-3; a weak D match, TRBD2 (6 bases). This CDR3 has 16 amino acids. V was shortened by 0 bases and J by 1 base, with 11 bases between the two germline ends. Germline V gene data show CDR1 as LNHNV and CDR2 as YYDKDF (reference sequence). The CDR3 loop reads CATSRDVGLRTDTQYF. The CDR3 DNA follows: TGTGCCACCAGCAGAGATGTGGGACTCCGCACAGATACGCAGTATTTT. The complete variable domain, with remaining parts taken from reference TRBV15 and TRBJ2-3, reads DAMVIQNPRYQVTQFGKPVTLSCSQTLNHNVMYWYQQKSSQAPKLLFHYYDKDFNNEADTPDNFQSRRPNTSFCFLDIRSPGLGDTAMYLCATSRDVGLRTDTQYFGPGTRLTVL.

There are a few counts of this clonotype. The chain carries TRBV30 and TRBJ1-1; TRBD1 matches at 8 bases. Trimming at V came to 2 bases and at J to 4 bases, leaving 3 bases not matched to a gene. The CDR3 is 13 amino acids. Germline CDR1 and CDR2: GTSNPN and SVGIG (reference sequence). In DNA, the CDR3 is TGTGCCTGGAGTCCGACAGGGGTCACTGAAGCTTTCTTT. It yields the protein CAWSPTGVTEAFF. Supplemented by reference TRBV30 and TRBJ1-1, the full variable domain reads SQTIHQWPATLVQPVGSPLSLECTVEGTSNPNLYWYRQAAGRGLQLLFYSVGIGQISSEVPQNLSASRPQDRQFILSSKKLLLSDSGFYLCAWSPTGVTEAFFGQGTRLTVV.

The chain carries TRBV6-5 and TRBJ1-1; D gene uncertain. V was pared by 6 bases and J by 0 bases, with 14 bases between. Germline lookup yields CDR1 MNHEY and CDR2 SVGAGI. CDR3 length equals 15 residues. The DNA for the CDR3 is TGTGCCAGCAGCCAAGAATATCGGGTGAACACTGAAGCTTTCTTT. It translates to CASSQEYRVNTEAFF.